One and the same sample provided the 28 T cell receptor beta chains below, sequenced in a study of CD8 T cells in ankylosing spondylitis. From the 5' RACE reads, TCRdb called clonotypes with MiXCR, one entry per CDR3 protein. Found here are around 540,000 distinct CDR3 sequences, roughly 13% of them singletons; the top ten hold 6.8%. Broader study findings: For ankylosing spondylitis blood, a TCR beta motif of several highly homologous variants appeared characteristic.

Their cognate antigens are unknown. The specimen was blood, either unsorted or a sorted T cell fraction (not recorded which). These TCRs come from a male donor with ankylosing spondylitis.

This rearrangement joins TRBV3-1 to TRBJ1-4; no reliable D call. Germline CDR1 reads LGHDT; CDR2 reads YNNKEL (reference sequence). The length of the CDR3 is 15 residues. V lost 1 base and J 3 bases, leaving 9 bases between the germline ends. The CDR3 sequence is CASSQVGSSNEKLFF. The CDR3 nucleotides are TGTGCCAGCAGCCAAGTGGGATCATCTAATGAAAAACTGTTTTTT.

This clonotype was observed at least ten times. The rearrangement links TRBV7-9 to TRBJ1-4; TRBD1 is a possible D gene (6 bases). CDR3 length equals 14 residues. Germline V lookup: CDR1 SEHNR, CDR2 FQNEAQ (reference sequence). V lost 3 bases and J lost 4, with 9 bases in between. CDR3: CASSFGGGNEKLFF. For the CDR3, the DNA is TGTGCCAGCAGCTTCGGAGGGGGTAATGAAAAACTGTTTTTT.

This clonotype has a count of ten or more. The CDR3 DNA is TGTGCCAGCAGCTTGGACAGGGCAGAGGAGCAGTTCTTC. Protein sequence: CASSLDRAEEQFF. This sequence joins TRBV5-6 and TRBJ2-1; possibly TRBD1 for D (6 bases). CDR1 and CDR2 (germline): SGHDT, YYEEEE. The CDR3 contains 13 residues. Between the trimmed V and J ends, which lost 0 bases and 10 bases, there was a span of 11 bases.

This clonotype was recorded a few times. V and J are TRBV20-1 and TRBJ1-6; D gene uncertain. Germline CDR1 DFQATT, CDR2 SNEGSKA (reference sequence). V was pared by 1 base and J by 8 bases, with 12 bases between. The CDR3 consists of 14 residues. This CDR3 is CSARVPGRDSPLHF. CDR3 nucleotides: TGCAGTGCTAGAGTCCCGGGTAGGGATTCACCCCTCCACTTT.

The chain is built from TRBV5-6 and TRBJ2-1, with D tentatively TRBD2 (6 bases). Germline V gives CDR1 SGHDT, CDR2 YYEEEE. The CDR3 runs to 17 residues. V lost 4 bases and J 4 bases, leaving 21 bases between the germline ends. CDR3 coding DNA: TGTGCCAGCAGCCCCGGGAGTGGGAGGCGCTTTTACAATGAGCAGTTCTTC. Its protein product is CASSPGSGRRFYNEQFF.

This clonotype has more than one count but fewer than ten. V gene TRBV11-2 combines with J gene TRBJ2-5, with TRBD2 matching over 7 bases. CDR1 and CDR2 from the germline V gene are SGHAT and FQNNGV. The CDR3 is 16 residues long. V lost 5 bases and J lost 4; bases outside the gene matches: 13. The CDR3 protein is CASSKSGVATGETQYF. CDR3 coding DNA: TGTGCCAGCAGCAAAAGCGGGGTAGCCACGGGAGAGACCCAGTACTTC.

V usage is TRBV3-1 and J usage is TRBJ2-1; D remains unclear. The CDR3 runs 13 residues. V lost 1 base and J lost 4, with 5 bases in between. Germline CDR1 reads LGHDT; CDR2 reads YNNKEL (reference sequence). The CDR3 coding sequence is TGTGCCAGCAGCCAAGGCCATTACAATGAGCAGTTCTTC. It specifies CASSQGHYNEQFF.

The chain carries TRBV7-8 and TRBJ2-1; no firm D call. Trimming took 4 bases from V and 4 from J, leaving 11 bases between them. Germline V gene sequence: CDR1 SGHVS, CDR2 FQNEAQ. This CDR3 has 14 amino acids. The CDR3 nucleotides are TGTGCCAGCAGCTCTTGGGCGTTATACAATGAGCAGTTCTTC. It is translated as CASSSWALYNEQFF. The full variable domain, its missing parts supplied by reference TRBV7-8 and TRBJ2-1, is GAGVSQSPRYKVAKRGQDVALRCDPISGHVSLFWYQQALGQGPEFLTYFQNEAQLDKSGLPSDRFFAERPEGSVSTLKIQRTQQEDSAVYLCASSSWALYNEQFFGPGTRLTVL.

There are a few counts of this clonotype. The CDR3: CATSGLSLGSNQPQHF. CDR3 bases: TGTGCCACCAGTGGACTTTCGTTAGGAAGCAATCAGCCCCAGCATTTT. This chain uses TRBV24-1 with TRBJ1-5, with D uncertain. V lost 5 bases and J lost 1, with 14 bases in between. The CDR3 runs 16 residues. Germline loops: CDR1 KGHDR, CDR2 SFDVKD.

This CDR3 reads CASSLAGGLLDTEAFF. The CDR3 region has the DNA TGTGCCAGCAGCTTGGCCGGGGGACTCCTGGACACTGAAGCTTTCTTT. V usage is TRBV5-6 and J usage is TRBJ1-1, with D tentatively TRBD1 (5 bases). This CDR3 region has 16 residues. Germline V lookup: CDR1 SGHDT, CDR2 YYEEEE. Trimming pared 0 bases from V and 3 bases from J, leaving 15 bases between.

This clonotype was picked up many times. This rearrangement joins TRBV3-1 to TRBJ2-7; D is perhaps TRBD2 (6 bases). Germline V gene lookup returns CDR1 LGHDT and CDR2 YNNKEL (reference sequence). CDR3 length equals 14 residues. V dropped 4 bases and J dropped 6 bases, with 16 bases sitting between them. In DNA form, the CDR3 reads TGTGCCAGCAGCCTCCTAGGACTACCTGGCGAGCAGTACTTC. Encoded protein: CASSLLGLPGEQYF.

This clonotype was counted between two and nine times. The chain couples TRBV19 to TRBJ2-7, with 8 bases fitting TRBD1. The CDR3 sequence is 14 residues long. Germline V lookup: CDR1 LNHDA, CDR2 SQIVND (reference sequence). V shed 5 bases, J shed 5 bases, and the junction held 8 bases outside the gene matches. In DNA form, the CDR3 reads TGTGCCAGTAGTTCGGACAGGGACGCCCACGAGCAGTACTTC. It codes for CASSSDRDAHEQYF.

This clonotype showed up just a few times. The CDR3 coding sequence is TGCAGTGCCCCCGCTGCGGGAGGCACAGATACGCAGTATTTT. Translated, it gives CSAPAAGGTDTQYF. The rearrangement uses TRBV20-1 and TRBJ2-3; TRBD2 matches at 7 bases. J lost 1 base, V lost 6 bases, and 7 bases had no gene match. CDR1 and CDR2 from the germline V gene are DFQATT and SNEGSKA (reference sequence). The CDR3 has 14 amino acids.

This chain uses TRBV6-2 or TRBV6-3 with TRBJ2-7; no firm D call. This CDR3 is built from 13 residues. The V end lost 5 bases, the J end lost 2 bases, and 10 bases lay between the germline ends. The germline V gene has CDR1 MNHEY and CDR2 SVGEGT. DNA of the CDR3: TGTGCCAGCAGTAAGCGTAACCCCTACGAGCAGTACGTC. Translating it yields CASSKRNPYEQYV.

This clonotype was detected a few times. This rearrangement joins TRBV18 to TRBJ2-5; the D gene is possibly TRBD2 (6 bases). The CDR3 is 13 residues long. The V gene's germline CDR1 is KGHSH and CDR2 LQKENI. Trimming took off 2 bases at V and 7 bases at J, with 11 bases between the two ends. The CDR3 sequence: CASSPTVEGTQYF. In DNA, the CDR3 is TGTGCCAGCTCACCAACCGTGGAGGGGACCCAGTACTTC.

V is TRBV6-1 and J is TRBJ2-3, with TRBD2 matching over 12 bases. V was pared by 4 bases and J by 4 bases, with 3 bases of the junction left unmatched. CDR3 length: 15 residues. The germline gives CDR1 MNHNS, CDR2 SASEGT. CDR3: CASSGTSGISDTQYF. In DNA form, the CDR3 reads TGTGCCAGCAGTGGGACTAGCGGGATATCAGATACGCAGTATTTT.

The sample holds a few counts of this clonotype. The V call is TRBV20-1, the J call TRBJ1-1; possibly TRBD1 for D (5 bases). The CDR3 loop spans 15 amino acids. V lost 7 bases to trimming and J lost 0 bases, with 18 bases between them. Per the germline V gene, CDR1 is DFQATT and CDR2 is SNEGSKA (reference sequence). The CDR3 nucleotides are TGCAGTGTCCCGAACCGGGGCCCATTGAACACTGAAGCTTTCTTT. It encodes CSVPNRGPLNTEAFF.

This clonotype was detected a few times. The rearrangement links TRBV3-1 to TRBJ1-3; no definite D call. This CDR3 has 15 residues. CDR1 and CDR2 from the germline V gene are LGHDT and YNNKEL (reference sequence). The V end was cut by 1 base, the J end by 1 base, with 8 bases between. CDR3 coding DNA: TGTGCCAGCAGCCAAGCTGGTACGTCTGGAAACACCATATATTTT. It specifies CASSQAGTSGNTIYF.

The chain carries TRBV9 and TRBJ2-2, with 8 bases that match TRBD2. This CDR3 has 16 amino acids. Trimming cost V 4 bases and J 1 base; bases outside gene matches: 6. The germline V gene encodes CDR1 SGDLS and CDR2 YYNGEE. CDR3 bases: TGTGCCAGCAGCCCAAGCACTAGCGGGAACACCGGGGAGCTGTTTTTT. It yields the protein CASSPSTSGNTGELFF.

The rearrangement joins TRBV2 to TRBJ1-1; D is unclear. The germline V gene has CDR1 SNHLY and CDR2 FYNNEI. This CDR3 has 15 residues. The germline V and J ends were trimmed by 7 bases and 0 bases, with 15 bases remaining between them. CDR3 region: CASTPGRVMNTEAFF. The CDR3 bases are TGTGCCAGCACCCCGGGGAGGGTGATGAACACTGAAGCTTTCTTT.

This clonotype appeared a few times. The V and J genes are TRBV12-3 or TRBV12-4 and TRBJ1-1, with unresolved D. The V end was cut by 6 bases, the J end by 1 base, with 9 bases between. The CDR3 runs 13 residues. The CDR3 sequence is CASSPSWNTEAFF. The CDR3 DNA is TGTGCCAGCAGCCCCTCGTGGAACACTGAAGCTTTCTTT.

This clonotype was detected a few times. A junction end diverges from the germline sequence, so it may reflect a read error. The genes are TRBV6-6 and TRBJ2-5, with a tentative D call TRBD2 (5 bases). Germline assignment: CDR1 MNHNY and CDR2 SVGAGI (reference sequence). The CDR3 runs to 11 residues. CDR3 nucleotides: TGTGCCAGCAGTTACTCGAGCGGCTATAACTTC. Translation gives CASSYSSGYNF.

This sequence joins TRBV3-1 and TRBJ1-2, with a tentative D call TRBD1 (6 bases). Trimming shortened V by 1 base and J by 8 bases, and 17 bases separated the two germline ends. Germline lookup yields CDR1 LGHDT and CDR2 YNNKEL (reference sequence). This CDR3 spans 15 amino acids. CDR3 protein: CASSQVPGASGGYTF. CDR3 sequence (DNA): TGTGCCAGCAGCCAAGTCCCAGGGGCCTCGGGGGGCTACACCTTC.

The V gene is TRBV5-8, the J gene TRBJ2-2; perhaps TRBD1 as D (6 bases). Looked up from germline, CDR1 is SGHTS and CDR2 is YDEGEE. The CDR3 contains 15 residues. Trimming took 1 base from V and 7 from J, leaving 14 bases between them. Written as DNA, the CDR3 is TGTGCCAGCAGCTTGTACAGGGAAATCATCGGGGAGCTGTTTTTT. Translation gives CASSLYREIIGELFF.

This clonotype was counted only a few times. The V call is TRBV7-2, the J call TRBJ2-7, with 7 bases aligning to TRBD2. The V and J ends lost 0 bases and 2 bases, in that order; junction bases with no gene match: 10. Germline CDR1 and CDR2: SGHTA and FQGNSA. The CDR3 has 17 amino acids. The CDR3, as DNA: TGTGCCAGCAGCTTAGCGAGTGGCGGGAGAGGGGCCTACGAGCAGTACTTC. Amino acid sequence: CASSLASGGRGAYEQYF.

The chain uses TRBV29-1 and TRBJ1-1; D is ambiguous. Germline V CDR1 and CDR2: SQVTM, ANQGSEA. This CDR3 contains 11 residues. V lost 5 bases and J 1 base, leaving 5 bases between the germline ends. The CDR3 DNA sequence: TGCAGCGTTCGGGAGAACACTGAAGCTTTCTTT. It encodes CSVRENTEAFF.

This clonotype was observed a handful of times. The chain uses TRBV15 and TRBJ2-1, with D perhaps TRBD2 (6 bases). V was clipped by 2 bases and J by 8 bases, with 22 bases between them. CDR3 length equals 17 residues. Germline CDR1 LNHNV, CDR2 YYDKDF (reference sequence). The CDR3 DNA reads as TGTGCCACCAGCAGAACCTCGGGACTCCTCGTAGATCATGAGCAGTTCTTC. Its protein is CATSRTSGLLVDHEQFF. The complete variable domain, with remaining parts taken from reference TRBV15 and TRBJ2-1, reads DAMVIQNPRYQVTQFGKPVTLSCSQTLNHNVMYWYQQKSSQAPKLLFHYYDKDFNNEADTPDNFQSRRPNTSFCFLDIRSPGLGDTAMYLCATSRTSGLLVDHEQFFGPGTRLTVL.

The chain has TRBV10-3 and TRBJ2-2; no definite D call. The CDR3 extends over 14 amino acids. CDR1 ENHRY and CDR2 SYGVKD come from the germline V gene. V lost 0 bases to trimming and J lost 5 bases, with 7 bases between them. CDR3 loop: CAISESFGTGELFF. The CDR3 DNA follows: TGTGCCATCAGTGAGTCGTTTGGGACCGGGGAGCTGTTTTTT.